This T cell receptor beta chain was retrieved from a study of blood T cell repertoires in COVID-19 (TCRdb year 2020). With respect to the entire study: Samples covering the acute and convalescent phases of COVID-19 were provided by collaborators in the United States, Italy and Spain. The prospective study material was composed of cDNA or gDNA derived from T cells, B-cell-depleted T cells, or PBMCs. Nearly every sample came with metadata listing a de-identified subject ID, COVID-19 status, age in years and sex. Subjects who had been exposed to COVID-19, were actively infected with it, or had recovered from it provided the deeply sampled blood TCRbeta repertoires that made up the dataset. Where HLA class I and class II types were available, the types were taken from metadata supplied by the sample provider, not from assay-based typing. The samples were drawn from the first 160 participants of the ongoing ImmuneRACE study and from 1,254 subjects provided by 6 global collaborators. A freely available public database, intended as a resource for researchers studying the immune response to SARS-CoV-2, is where the repertoires were released. General conclusions and limits of the study: The quantity of clinical and demographic metadata differed by source and by participant and was supplied without curation.

As for this clone: Its binding antigen is unknown. It has no much larger one-base neighbor in the sample; base qualities were not kept.

The immunoSEQ Assay, a bias-controlled multiplex PCR, was used to amplify TCRbeta CDR3 regions from genomic DNA. Under the source paper's analysis protocol: Nucleated cell counts per sample were estimated from amplification of reference gene primers within the assay. Sequence reads were collapsed and filtered to measure the absolute abundance of every unique TCRbeta CDR3 rearrangement. For each sample, productive Simpson clonality was calculated as the square root of Simpson's diversity index across productive rearrangements. TCRdb retrieved this table from immuneACCESS and kept in-frame rearrangements only. Not all clones are present; in checked studies, unresolved V genes account for under half, and no reason is known for the remainder. For V, J and clone size, that table is used; D and trimming come from the DNA. This sample holds 150,000 to 160,000 clones; approximately 90% were observed only once. The top ten clonotypes cover over 12% of the sample.

Sequences KGHDR (CDR1) and SFDVKD (CDR2) are obtained from the germline V gene. The trim is 6 bases for V and 7 bases for J, with a gap of 11 bases between the germline ends. The CDR3, from cysteine to phenylalanine, totals 12 residues. The entry retains the CDR3 DNA only, 36 bases that are in frame from base 1. Whole blood was collected in K2EDTA tubes by collaborating institutions according to the institutions' own protocols. For TCRbeta analysis, collaborator samples were shipped as frozen whole blood, as isolated PBMCs, or as DNA extracted from either sample type. This TCR came from a woman aged 40 to 50 with acute or convalescent COVID-19. The chain couples TRBV24-1 to TRBJ1-2; no confident D gene assignment can be made. Sample: peripheral blood. The CDR3 loop reads CATSLEGFGYTF. The nucleotide sequence is given as TGTGCCACCAGTCTTGAGGGCTTTGGCTACACCTTC.